This T cell receptor beta chain was sequenced for a study of neurological immune-mediated disorders. This CDR3 has 12 residues. V dropped 0 bases and J dropped 5 bases, with 8 bases sitting between them. Germline loops: CDR1 DFQATT, CDR2 SNEGSKA (reference sequence). With 10-nucleotide random UMIs included, cDNA was synthesized by 5'RACE. MiXCR, applied by TCRdb to the 5' RACE reads, yields one record per CDR3 protein. The sample has about 50,000 distinct CDR3 sequences, approximately 10% seen once. This clonotype was seen ten or more times. The receptor comes from a man aged 70 or older with HTLV-1-associated myelopathy (HAM/TSP). Sequenced input: PBMCs. The rearrangement links TRBV20-1 to TRBJ2-7; D ambiguous. The CDR3 loop reads CSAREGIHEQYF. CDR3 coding DNA: TGCAGTGCTAGAGAGGGGATCCACGAGCAGTACTTC.